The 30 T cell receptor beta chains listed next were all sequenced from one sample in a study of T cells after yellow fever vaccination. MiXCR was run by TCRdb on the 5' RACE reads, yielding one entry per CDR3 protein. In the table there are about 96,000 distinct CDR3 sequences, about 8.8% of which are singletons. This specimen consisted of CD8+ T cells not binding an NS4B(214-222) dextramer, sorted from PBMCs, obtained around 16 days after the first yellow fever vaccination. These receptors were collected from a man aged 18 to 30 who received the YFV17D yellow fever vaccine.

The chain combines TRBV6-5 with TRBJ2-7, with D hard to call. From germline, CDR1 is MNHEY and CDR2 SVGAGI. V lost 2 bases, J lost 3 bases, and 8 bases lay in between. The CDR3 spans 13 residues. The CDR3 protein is CASSYAVGYEQYF. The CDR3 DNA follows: TGTGCCAGCAGTTACGCGGTCGGCTACGAGCAGTACTTC.

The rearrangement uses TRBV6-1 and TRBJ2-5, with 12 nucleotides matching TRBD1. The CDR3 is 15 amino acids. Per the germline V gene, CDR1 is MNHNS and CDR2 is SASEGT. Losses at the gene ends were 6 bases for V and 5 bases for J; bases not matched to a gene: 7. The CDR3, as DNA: TGTGCCAGCAGAGTGGGACAGGGGGCCGAGGAGACCCAGTACTTC. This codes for CASRVGQGAEETQYF.

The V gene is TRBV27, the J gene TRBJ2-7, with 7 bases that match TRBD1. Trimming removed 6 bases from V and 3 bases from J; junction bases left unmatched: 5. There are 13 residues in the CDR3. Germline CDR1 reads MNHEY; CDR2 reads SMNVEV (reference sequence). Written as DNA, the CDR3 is TGTGCCAGCAGGGTGACAGGGCTCTACGAGCAGTACTTC. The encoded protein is CASRVTGLYEQYF.

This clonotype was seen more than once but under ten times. In DNA, the CDR3 is TGTGCCAGCAGCGGAACAGGGGGATATACTGAAGCTTTCTTT. Its protein product is CASSGTGGYTEAFF. The chain joins TRBV5-6 to TRBJ1-1, with 8 bases fitting TRBD1. J lost 5 bases, V lost 4 bases, and 7 bases had no gene match. Per the germline V gene, CDR1 is SGHDT and CDR2 is YYEEEE. CDR3 length: 14 amino acids.

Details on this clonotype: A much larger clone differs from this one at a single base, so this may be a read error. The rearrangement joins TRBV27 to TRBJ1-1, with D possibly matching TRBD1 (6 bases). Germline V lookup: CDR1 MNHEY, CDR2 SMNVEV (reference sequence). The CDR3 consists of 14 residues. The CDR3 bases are TGTGCCAGCAGTTTGGGACTGGGGGACACTGAAGATTTCTTT. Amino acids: CASSLGLGDTEDFF.

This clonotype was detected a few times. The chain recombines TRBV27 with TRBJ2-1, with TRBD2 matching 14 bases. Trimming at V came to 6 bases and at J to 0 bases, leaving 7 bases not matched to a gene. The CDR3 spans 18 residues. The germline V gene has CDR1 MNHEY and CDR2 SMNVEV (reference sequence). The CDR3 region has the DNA TGTGCCAGCAGCTCCCGACTAGCGGGGGGGAGCTCCTACAATGAGCAGTTCTTC. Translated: CASSSRLAGGSSYNEQFF.

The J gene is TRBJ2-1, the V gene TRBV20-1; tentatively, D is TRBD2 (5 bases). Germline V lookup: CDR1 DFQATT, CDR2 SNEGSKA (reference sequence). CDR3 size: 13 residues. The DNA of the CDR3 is TGCAGCCCTAAAGGGAGCTCCTACAATGAGCAGTTCTTC. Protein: CSPKGSSYNEQFF.

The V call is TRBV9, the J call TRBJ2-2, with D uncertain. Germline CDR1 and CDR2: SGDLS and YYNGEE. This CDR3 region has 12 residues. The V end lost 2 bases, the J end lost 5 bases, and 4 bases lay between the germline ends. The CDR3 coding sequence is TGTGCCAGCAGCGTTCAGACCGGGGAGCTGTTTTTT. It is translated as CASSVQTGELFF.

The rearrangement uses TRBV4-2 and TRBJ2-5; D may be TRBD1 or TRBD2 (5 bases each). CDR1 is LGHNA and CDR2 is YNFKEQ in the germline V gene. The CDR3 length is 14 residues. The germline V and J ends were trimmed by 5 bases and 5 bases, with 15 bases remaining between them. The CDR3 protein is CASSSGPAVETQYF. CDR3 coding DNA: TGTGCCAGCAGCTCGGGACCAGCGGTGGAGACCCAGTACTTC.

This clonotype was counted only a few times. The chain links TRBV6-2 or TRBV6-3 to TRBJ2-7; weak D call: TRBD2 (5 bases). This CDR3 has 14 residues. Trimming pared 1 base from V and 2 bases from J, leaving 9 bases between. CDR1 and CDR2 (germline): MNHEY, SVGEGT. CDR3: CASSYFGVAYEQYF. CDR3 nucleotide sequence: TGTGCCAGCAGTTACTTCGGGGTTGCCTACGAGCAGTACTTC.

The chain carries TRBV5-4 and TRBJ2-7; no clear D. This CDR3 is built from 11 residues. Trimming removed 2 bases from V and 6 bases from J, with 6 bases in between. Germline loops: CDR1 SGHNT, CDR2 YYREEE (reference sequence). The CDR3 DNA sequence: TGTGCCAGCAGCTTTTTACGCGAGCAGTACTTC. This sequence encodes CASSFLREQYF.

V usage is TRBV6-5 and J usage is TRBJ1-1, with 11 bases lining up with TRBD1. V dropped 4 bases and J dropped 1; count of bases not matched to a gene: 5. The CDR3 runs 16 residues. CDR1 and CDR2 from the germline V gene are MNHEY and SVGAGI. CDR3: CASSSGQGAWNTEAFF. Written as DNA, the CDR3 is TGTGCCAGCAGTTCCGGACAGGGGGCTTGGAACACTGAAGCTTTCTTT.

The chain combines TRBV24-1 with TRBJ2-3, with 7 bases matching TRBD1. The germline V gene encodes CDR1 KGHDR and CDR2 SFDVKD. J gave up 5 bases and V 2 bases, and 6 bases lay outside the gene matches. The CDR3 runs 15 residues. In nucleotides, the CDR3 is TGTGCCACCAGTGATTCGGCAGGGGGAAGAGATACGCAGTATTTT. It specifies CATSDSAGGRDTQYF.

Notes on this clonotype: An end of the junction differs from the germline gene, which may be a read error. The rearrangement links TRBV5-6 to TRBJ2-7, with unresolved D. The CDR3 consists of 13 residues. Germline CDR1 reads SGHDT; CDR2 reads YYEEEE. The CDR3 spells CAISPGPLYEQYF. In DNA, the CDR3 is TGTGCCATCAGCCCCGGGCCCCTCTACGAGCAGTACTTC.

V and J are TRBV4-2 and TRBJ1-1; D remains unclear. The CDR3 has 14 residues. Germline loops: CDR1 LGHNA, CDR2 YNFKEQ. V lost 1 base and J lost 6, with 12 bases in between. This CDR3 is CASSQVGGRSEAFF. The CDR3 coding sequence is TGTGCCAGCAGCCAAGTAGGAGGGAGGTCTGAAGCTTTCTTT.

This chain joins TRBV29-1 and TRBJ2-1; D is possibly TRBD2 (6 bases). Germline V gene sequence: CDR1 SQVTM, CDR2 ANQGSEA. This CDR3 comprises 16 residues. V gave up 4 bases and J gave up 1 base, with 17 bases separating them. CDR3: CSVVSSGPYSYNEQFF. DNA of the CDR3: TGCAGCGTTGTTAGCAGCGGGCCCTATTCCTACAATGAGCAGTTCTTC.

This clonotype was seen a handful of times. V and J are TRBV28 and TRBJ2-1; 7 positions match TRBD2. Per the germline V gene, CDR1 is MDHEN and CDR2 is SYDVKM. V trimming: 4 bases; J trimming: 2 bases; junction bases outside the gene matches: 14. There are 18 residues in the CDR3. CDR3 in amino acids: CASSSPRGGGETYNEQFF. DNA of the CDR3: TGTGCCAGCAGTTCCCCTCGCGGTGGGGGGGAAACCTACAATGAGCAGTTCTTC.

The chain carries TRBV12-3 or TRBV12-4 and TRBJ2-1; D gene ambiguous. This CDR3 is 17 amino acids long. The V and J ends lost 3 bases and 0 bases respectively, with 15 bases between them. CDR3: CASSFIRVLSSYNEQFF. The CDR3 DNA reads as TGTGCCAGCAGTTTTATCCGGGTTTTGAGCTCCTACAATGAGCAGTTCTTC.

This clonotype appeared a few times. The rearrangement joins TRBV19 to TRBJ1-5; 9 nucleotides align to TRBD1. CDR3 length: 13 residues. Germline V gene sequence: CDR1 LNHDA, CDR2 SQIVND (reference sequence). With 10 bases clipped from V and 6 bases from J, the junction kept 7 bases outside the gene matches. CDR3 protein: CATGQGLGQPQHF. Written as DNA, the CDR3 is TGTGCCACTGGACAGGGGTTGGGTCAGCCCCAGCATTTT.

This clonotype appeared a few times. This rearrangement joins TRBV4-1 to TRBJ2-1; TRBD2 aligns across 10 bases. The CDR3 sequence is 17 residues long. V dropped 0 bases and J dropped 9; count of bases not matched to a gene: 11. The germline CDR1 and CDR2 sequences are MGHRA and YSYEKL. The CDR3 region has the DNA TGCGCCAGCAGCCAAGAGCAAGCGGGGGGGCCGATCGGTGAGCAGTTCTTC. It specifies CASSQEQAGGPIGEQFF.

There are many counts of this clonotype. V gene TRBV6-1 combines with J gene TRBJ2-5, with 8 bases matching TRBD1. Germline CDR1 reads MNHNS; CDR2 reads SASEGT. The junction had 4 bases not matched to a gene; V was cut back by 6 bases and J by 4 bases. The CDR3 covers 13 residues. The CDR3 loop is CASSSDRGETQYF. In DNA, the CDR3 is TGTGCCAGCAGCTCCGACAGGGGAGAGACCCAGTACTTC.

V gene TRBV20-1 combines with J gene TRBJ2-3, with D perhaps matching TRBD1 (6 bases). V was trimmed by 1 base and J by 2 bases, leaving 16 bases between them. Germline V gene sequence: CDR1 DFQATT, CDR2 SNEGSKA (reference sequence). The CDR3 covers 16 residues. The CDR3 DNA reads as TGCAGTGCTAGAGGCTGGACAGCTAGGTCCACAGATACGCAGTATTTT. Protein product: CSARGWTARSTDTQYF.

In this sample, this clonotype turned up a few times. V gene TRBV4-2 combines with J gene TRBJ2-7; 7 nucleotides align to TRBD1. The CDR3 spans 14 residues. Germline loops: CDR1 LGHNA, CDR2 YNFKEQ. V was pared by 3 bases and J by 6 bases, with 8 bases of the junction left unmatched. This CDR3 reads CASSQYDRESEQYF. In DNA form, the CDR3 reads TGTGCCAGCAGCCAGTACGACAGGGAATCCGAGCAGTACTTC.

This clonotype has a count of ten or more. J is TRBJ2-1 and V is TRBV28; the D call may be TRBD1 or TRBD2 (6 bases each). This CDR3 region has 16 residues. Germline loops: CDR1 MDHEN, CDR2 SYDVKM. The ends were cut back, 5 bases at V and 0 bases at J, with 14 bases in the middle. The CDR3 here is CASSPTGASSYNEQFF. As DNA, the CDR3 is TGTGCCAGCAGTCCCACGGGGGCGAGCTCCTACAATGAGCAGTTCTTC.

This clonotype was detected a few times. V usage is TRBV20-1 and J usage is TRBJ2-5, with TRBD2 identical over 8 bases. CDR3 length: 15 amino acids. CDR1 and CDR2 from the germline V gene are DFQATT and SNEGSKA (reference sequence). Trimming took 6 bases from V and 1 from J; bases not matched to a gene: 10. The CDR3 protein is CSAPGGGEGQETQYF. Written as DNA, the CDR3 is TGCAGTGCCCCCGGGGGGGGCGAGGGCCAAGAGACCCAGTACTTC.

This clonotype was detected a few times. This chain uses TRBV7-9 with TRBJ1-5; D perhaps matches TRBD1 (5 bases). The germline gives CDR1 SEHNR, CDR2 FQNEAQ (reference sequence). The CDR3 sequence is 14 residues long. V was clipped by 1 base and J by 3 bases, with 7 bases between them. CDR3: CASSLGDLNQPQHF. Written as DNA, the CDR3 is TGTGCCAGCAGCTTAGGGGACCTCAATCAGCCCCAGCATTTT.

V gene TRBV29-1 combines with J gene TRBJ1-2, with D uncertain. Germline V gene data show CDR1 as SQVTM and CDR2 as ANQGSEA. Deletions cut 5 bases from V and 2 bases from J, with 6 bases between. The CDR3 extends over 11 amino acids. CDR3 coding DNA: TGCAGCGTTCCCAGGAACTATGGCTACACCTTC. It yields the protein CSVPRNYGYTF.

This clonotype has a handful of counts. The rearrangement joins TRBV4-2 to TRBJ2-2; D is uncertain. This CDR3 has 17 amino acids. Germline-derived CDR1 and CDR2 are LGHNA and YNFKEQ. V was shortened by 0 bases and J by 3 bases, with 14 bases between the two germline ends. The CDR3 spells CASSQEGVFVDTGELFF. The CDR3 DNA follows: TGTGCCAGCAGCCAAGAAGGAGTTTTCGTGGACACCGGGGAGCTGTTTTTT.

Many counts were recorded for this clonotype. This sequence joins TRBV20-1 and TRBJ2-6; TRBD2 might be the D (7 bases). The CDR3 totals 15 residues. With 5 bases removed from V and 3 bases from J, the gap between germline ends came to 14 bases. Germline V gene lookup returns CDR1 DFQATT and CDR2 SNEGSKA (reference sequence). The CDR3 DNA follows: TGCAGTGCTTCTCGGGGGGCCGGTGGGGCCAACGTCCTGACTTTC. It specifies CSASRGAGGANVLTF.

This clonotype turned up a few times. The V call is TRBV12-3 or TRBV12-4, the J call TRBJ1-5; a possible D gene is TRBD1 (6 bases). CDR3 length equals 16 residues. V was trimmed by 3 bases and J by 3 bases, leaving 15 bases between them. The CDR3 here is CASSFLRSGANQPQHF. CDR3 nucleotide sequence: TGTGCCAGCAGTTTTTTGAGATCAGGGGCCAATCAGCCCCAGCATTTT.